This T cell receptor beta chain was retrieved from a study of cytomegalovirus exposure and HLA in healthy donors. Study details: Among the roughly 370 genotyped donors, 70% to 85% were placed in the Caucasian-associated ancestry cluster.

General study findings and limits: Diagnosis of cytomegalovirus status made by the classifier reportedly showed high specificity and sensitivity.

On this clone itself: What it recognizes is unknown.

The PCR employed 60 Vbeta primers together with 13 Jbeta primers. Measured with immunoSEQ multiplex PCR; TCRdb has only the in-frame clones, and not every one. The table records under 150,000 clones, 79% of them present only once. Trimming removed 0 bases from V and 0 bases from J, with 8 bases in between. The germline V gene encodes CDR1 SGHDT and CDR2 YYEEEE. The CDR3 runs 15 residues. The genes are TRBV5-6 and TRBJ2-3, with D unclear. This receptor was identified in a man between 25 and 39 years old in good health and CMV-seropositive. The specimen sequenced was PBMCs. The CDR3 loop is CASSLGRPSTDTQYF. CDR3 nucleotides: TGTGCCAGCAGCTTGGGGCGGCCTAGCACAGATACGCAGTATTTT.